Each of the 13 T cell receptor beta chains below was sequenced from the same sample in a study of identical twins. TCRdb recomputed calls from the 5' RACE reads with MiXCR, one row per CDR3 protein. The sample has 200,000 to 250,000 distinct CDR3 sequences, over 12% seen once. The sample was memory (CD45RO+) T cells sorted from blood. These receptors originate from a woman younger than 30 in good health.

This clonotype turned up a few times. The V gene is TRBV7-2, the J gene TRBJ1-5, with D unresolved. The germline gives CDR1 SGHTA, CDR2 FQGNSA. Trimming shortened V by 0 bases and J by 7 bases, and 7 bases separated the two germline ends. CDR3 length equals 13 residues. The CDR3 DNA follows: TGTGCCAGCAGCTTAGCGCGAGAGCAGCCCCAGCATTTT. Translation gives CASSLAREQPQHF.

This clonotype has a handful of counts. This rearrangement joins TRBV10-1 to TRBJ2-1; no firm D call. CDR3 length equals 12 residues. CDR1 is WNHNN, CDR2 SYGVQD, per germline (reference sequence). Trimming shortened V by 5 bases and J by 8 bases, and 10 bases separated the two germline ends. The CDR3: CASSTSNHEQFF. The CDR3 region has the DNA TGCGCCAGCAGTACCAGCAACCATGAGCAGTTCTTC.

This chain uses TRBV20-1 with TRBJ2-5; 9 bases fit TRBD2. The CDR3 has 14 amino acids. Trimming at V came to 6 bases and at J to 2 bases, leaving 7 bases not matched to a gene. In germline, CDR1 is DFQATT, CDR2 SNEGSKA (reference sequence). DNA of the CDR3: TGCAGTGCCCCGAAGACTAGCGGACAAGAGACCCAGTACTTC. Amino acid sequence: CSAPKTSGQETQYF.

There are many counts of this clonotype. V gene TRBV15 combines with J gene TRBJ1-4; D not certain. Deletions cut 3 bases from V and 3 bases from J, with 11 bases between. This CDR3 region has 15 residues. Germline-derived CDR1 and CDR2 are LNHNV and YYDKDF (reference sequence). This chain's CDR3 is CATSRGEGSNEKLFF. The CDR3 coding sequence is TGTGCCACCAGCAGGGGAGAGGGATCTAATGAAAAACTGTTTTTT. The whole variable domain, remainder taken from reference TRBV15 and TRBJ1-4, is DAMVIQNPRYQVTQFGKPVTLSCSQTLNHNVMYWYQQKSSQAPKLLFHYYDKDFNNEADTPDNFQSRRPNTSFCFLDIRSPGLGDTAMYLCATSRGEGSNEKLFFGSGTQLSVL.

The J gene is TRBJ2-1, the V gene TRBV30, with 8 bases aligning to TRBD2. The CDR3 runs 16 residues. V gave up 2 bases and J gave up 1 base; unmatched junction bases: 7. The V gene's germline CDR1 is GTSNPN and CDR2 SVGIG (reference sequence). The CDR3 here is CAWSRGRLASYNEQFF. CDR3 coding DNA: TGTGCCTGGAGTCGAGGGCGACTAGCGTCCTACAATGAGCAGTTCTTC. The full variable domain, rest sourced from reference TRBV30 and TRBJ2-1, is SQTIHQWPATLVQPVGSPLSLECTVEGTSNPNLYWYRQAAGRGLQLLFYSVGIGQISSEVPQNLSASRPQDRQFILSSKKLLLSDSGFYLCAWSRGRLASYNEQFFGPGTRLTVL.

The rearrangement uses TRBV6-5 and TRBJ2-7; 11 positions match TRBD2. V trimming: 0 bases; J trimming: 0 bases; junction bases outside the gene matches: 4. This CDR3 contains 17 residues. The germline V gene has CDR1 MNHEY and CDR2 SVGAGI. The CDR3 DNA reads TGTGCCAGCAGTTACTCGGGACTAGCGGCCATCTCCTACGAGCAGTACTTC. Translated, it gives CASSYSGLAAISYEQYF.

This clonotype turned up a few times. CDR3 nucleotide sequence: TGTGCCAGCAGAACCGGGGGCTATGAGCAGTTCTTC. It is translated as CASRTGGYEQFF. V and J are TRBV6-2 or TRBV6-3 and TRBJ2-1; D assignment may be TRBD1 or TRBD2 (6 bases each). CDR3 length: 12 residues. Germline assignment: CDR1 MNHEY and CDR2 SVGEGT. The germline V and J ends were trimmed by 6 bases and 8 bases, with 11 bases remaining between them.

This clonotype occurred a few times. This chain connects TRBV25-1 to TRBJ1-2; D gene ambiguous. The CDR3 loop spans 14 amino acids. With 1 base removed from V and 1 base from J, the gap between germline ends came to 7 bases. In germline, CDR1 is MGHDK, CDR2 SYGVNS. In DNA form, the CDR3 reads TGTGCCAGCAGTGAATCAGACTTTAACTATGGCTACACCTTC. It specifies CASSESDFNYGYTF.

The chain uses TRBV5-1 and TRBJ2-5; TRBD1 aligns across 8 bases. There are 15 residues in the CDR3. J was trimmed by 5 bases and V by 1 base; bases with no gene match: 7. The germline CDR1 and CDR2 sequences are SGHRS and YFSETQ. The CDR3 is CASSLNGQGGETQYF. CDR3 DNA: TGCGCCAGCAGCTTGAATGGACAGGGAGGCGAGACCCAGTACTTC.

This clonotype was detected only a few times. The junction departs from germline at one end; a sequencing error may be responsible. J is TRBJ2-1 and V is TRBV7-9; TRBD2 aligns across 9 bases. Germline V gene sequence: CDR1 SEHNR, CDR2 FQNEAQ (reference sequence). CDR3 length equals 16 residues. The CDR3 DNA reads TGTGCCGGCAGCCCACCCGGGACTAGCCCGAACAATGAGCAGTTCTTC. This codes for CAGSPPGTSPNNEQFF.

The chain recombines TRBV10-3 with TRBJ2-7; D might be TRBD1 or TRBD2, each matching 6 bases. The CDR3 has 15 amino acids. Deletions cut 2 bases from V and 1 base from J, with 12 bases between. Germline lookup yields CDR1 ENHRY and CDR2 SYGVKD. The CDR3 loop is CAISEATGRSYEQYF. In nucleotides, the CDR3 is TGTGCCATCAGTGAGGCTACAGGGAGGTCCTACGAGCAGTACTTC.

The chain combines TRBV20-1 with TRBJ2-2; a weak D match, TRBD2 (6 bases). Trimming took 2 bases from V and 1 from J, leaving 8 bases between them. CDR1 and CDR2 (germline): DFQATT, SNEGSKA (reference sequence). The CDR3 length is 14 residues. The CDR3 region has the DNA TGCAGTGCTAGAACCGGGGGGAACACCGGGGAGCTGTTTTTT. Encoded protein: CSARTGGNTGELFF.

The chain joins TRBV24-1 to TRBJ2-2; no clear D gene. V was trimmed by 3 bases and J by 7 bases, leaving 17 bases between them. Germline-derived CDR1 and CDR2 are KGHDR and SFDVKD. The CDR3 consists of 16 residues. CDR3: CATSDHRKGYSGELFF. The CDR3 bases are TGTGCCACCAGTGATCACCGAAAGGGTTACAGCGGGGAGCTGTTTTTT.